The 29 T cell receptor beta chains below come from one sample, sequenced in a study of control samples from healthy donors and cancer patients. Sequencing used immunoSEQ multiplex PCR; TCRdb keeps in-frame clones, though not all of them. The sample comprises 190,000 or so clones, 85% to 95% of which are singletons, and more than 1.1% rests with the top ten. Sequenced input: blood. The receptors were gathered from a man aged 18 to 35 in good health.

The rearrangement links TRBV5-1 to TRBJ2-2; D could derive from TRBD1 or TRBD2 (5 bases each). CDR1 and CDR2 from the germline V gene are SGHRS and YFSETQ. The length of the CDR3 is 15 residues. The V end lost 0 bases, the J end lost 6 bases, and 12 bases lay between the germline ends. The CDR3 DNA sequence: TGCGCCAGCAGCTTGGGGGGGACCCAGGCCGGGGAGCTGTTTTTT. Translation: CASSLGGTQAGELFF.

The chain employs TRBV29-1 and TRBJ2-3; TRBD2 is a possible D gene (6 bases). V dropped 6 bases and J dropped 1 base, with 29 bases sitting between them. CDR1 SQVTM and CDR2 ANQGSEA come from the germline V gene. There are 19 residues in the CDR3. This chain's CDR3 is CSVRLGTSRRGYGTDTQYF. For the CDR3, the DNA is TGCAGCGTGCGGCTGGGGACGTCGAGACGGGGGTACGGCACAGATACGCAGTATTTT.

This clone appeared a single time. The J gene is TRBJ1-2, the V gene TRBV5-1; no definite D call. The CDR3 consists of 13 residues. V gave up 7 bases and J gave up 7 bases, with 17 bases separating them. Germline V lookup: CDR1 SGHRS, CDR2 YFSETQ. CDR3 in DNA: TGCGCCAGCTCCTTCTTTAGGTCGGGTGGCTACACCTTC. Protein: CASSFFRSGGYTF.

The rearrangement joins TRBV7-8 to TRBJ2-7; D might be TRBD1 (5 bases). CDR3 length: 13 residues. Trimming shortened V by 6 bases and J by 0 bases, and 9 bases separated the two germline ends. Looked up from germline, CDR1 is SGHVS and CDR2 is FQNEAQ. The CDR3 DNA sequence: TGTGCCAGCAGTTACAGGAGCTCCTACGAGCAGTACTTC. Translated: CASSYRSSYEQYF. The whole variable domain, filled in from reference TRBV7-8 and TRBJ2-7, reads GAGVSQSPRYKVAKRGQDVALRCDPISGHVSLFWYQQALGQGPEFLTYFQNEAQLDKSGLPSDRFFAERPEGSVSTLKIQRTQQEDSAVYLCASSYRSSYEQYFGPGTRLTVT.

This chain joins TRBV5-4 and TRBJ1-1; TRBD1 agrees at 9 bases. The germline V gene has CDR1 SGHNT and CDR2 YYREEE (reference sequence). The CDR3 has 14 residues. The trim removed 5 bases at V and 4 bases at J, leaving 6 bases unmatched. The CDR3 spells CASRSDRGTTEAFF. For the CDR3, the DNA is TGTGCCAGCAGATCCGACAGGGGGACCACTGAAGCTTTCTTT.

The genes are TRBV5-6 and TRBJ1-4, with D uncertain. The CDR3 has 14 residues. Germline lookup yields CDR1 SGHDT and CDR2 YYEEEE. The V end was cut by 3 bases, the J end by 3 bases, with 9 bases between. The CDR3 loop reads CASSSPRSNEKLFF. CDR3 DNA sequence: TGTGCCAGCAGCTCCCCACGGTCTAATGAAAAACTGTTTTTT.

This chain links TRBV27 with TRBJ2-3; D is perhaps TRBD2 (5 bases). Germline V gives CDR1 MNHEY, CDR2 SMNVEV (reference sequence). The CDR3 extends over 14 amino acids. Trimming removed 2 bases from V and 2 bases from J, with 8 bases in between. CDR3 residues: CASSLNRDTDTQYF. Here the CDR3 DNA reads TGTGCCAGCAGTTTAAACCGGGACACAGATACGCAGTATTTT.

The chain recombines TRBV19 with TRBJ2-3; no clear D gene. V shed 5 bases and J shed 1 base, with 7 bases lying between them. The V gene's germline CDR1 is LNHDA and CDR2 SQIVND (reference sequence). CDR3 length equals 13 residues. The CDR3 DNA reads TGTGCCAGTAGTCCTAGGGGCACAGATACGCAGTATTTT. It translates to CASSPRGTDTQYF.

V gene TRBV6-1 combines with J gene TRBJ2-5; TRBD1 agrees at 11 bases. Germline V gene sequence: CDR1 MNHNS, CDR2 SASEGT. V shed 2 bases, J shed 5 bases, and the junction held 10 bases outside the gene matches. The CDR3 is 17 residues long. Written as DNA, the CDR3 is TGTGCCAGCAGTGAATGGGGATGGACAGGGGGCCTGGAGACCCAGTACTTC. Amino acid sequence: CASSEWGWTGGLETQYF.

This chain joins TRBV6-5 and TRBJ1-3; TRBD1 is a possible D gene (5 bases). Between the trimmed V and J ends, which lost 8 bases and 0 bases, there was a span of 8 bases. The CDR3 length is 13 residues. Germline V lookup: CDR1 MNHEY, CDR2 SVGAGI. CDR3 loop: CASAGSSGNTIYF. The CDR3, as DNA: TGTGCCAGCGCAGGGTCCTCTGGAAACACCATATATTTT.

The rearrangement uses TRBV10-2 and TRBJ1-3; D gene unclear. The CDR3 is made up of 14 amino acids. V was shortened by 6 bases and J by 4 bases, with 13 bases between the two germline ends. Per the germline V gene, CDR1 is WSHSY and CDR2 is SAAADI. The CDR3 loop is CASRPSFGGNTIYF. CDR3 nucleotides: TGCGCCAGCAGACCATCTTTTGGAGGAAACACCATATATTTT.

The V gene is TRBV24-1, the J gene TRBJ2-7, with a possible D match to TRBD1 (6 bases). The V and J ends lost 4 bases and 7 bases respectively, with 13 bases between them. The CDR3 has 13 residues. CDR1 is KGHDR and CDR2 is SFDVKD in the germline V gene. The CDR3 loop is CATSDPVRGEQYF. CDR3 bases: TGTGCCACCAGTGACCCCGTCAGGGGTGAGCAGTACTTC.

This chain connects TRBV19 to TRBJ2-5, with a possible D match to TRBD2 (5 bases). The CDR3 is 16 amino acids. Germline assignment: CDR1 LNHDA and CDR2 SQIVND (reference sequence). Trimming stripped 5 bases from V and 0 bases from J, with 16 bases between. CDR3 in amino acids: CASSLTASGYQETQYF. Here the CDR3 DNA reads TGTGCCAGTAGTCTGACCGCAAGCGGTTACCAAGAGACCCAGTACTTC.

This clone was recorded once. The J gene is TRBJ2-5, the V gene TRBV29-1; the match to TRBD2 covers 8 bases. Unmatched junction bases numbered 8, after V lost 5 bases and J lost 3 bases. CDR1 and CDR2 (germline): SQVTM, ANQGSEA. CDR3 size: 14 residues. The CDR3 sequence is CSVSGTSPKETQYF. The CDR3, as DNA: TGCAGCGTTTCCGGGACTAGTCCAAAAGAGACCCAGTACTTC.

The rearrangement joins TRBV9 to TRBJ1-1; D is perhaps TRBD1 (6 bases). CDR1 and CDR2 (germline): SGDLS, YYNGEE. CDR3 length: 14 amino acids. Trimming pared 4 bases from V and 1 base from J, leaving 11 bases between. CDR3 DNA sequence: TGTGCCAGCAGCCCCGGACAGAAGAACACTGAAGCTTTCTTT. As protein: CASSPGQKNTEAFF.

The DNA for the CDR3 is TGCGCCAGCAGCTTGGTTGGCGGGGGACAAGAGACCCAGTACTTC. Translated, it gives CASSLVGGGQETQYF. The chain employs TRBV5-1 and TRBJ2-5, with 7 positions matching TRBD2. The germline gives CDR1 SGHRS, CDR2 YFSETQ. The length of the CDR3 is 15 residues. Trimming removed 0 bases from V and 2 bases from J; junction bases left unmatched: 4.

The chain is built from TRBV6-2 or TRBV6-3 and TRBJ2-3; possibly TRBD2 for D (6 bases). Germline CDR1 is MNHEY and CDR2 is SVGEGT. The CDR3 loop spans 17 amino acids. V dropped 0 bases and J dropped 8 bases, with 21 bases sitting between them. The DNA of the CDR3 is TGTGCCAGCAGTTACTCGATGTTCAGCGGGCTGATAGGTACGCAGTATTTT. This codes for CASSYSMFSGLIGTQYF.

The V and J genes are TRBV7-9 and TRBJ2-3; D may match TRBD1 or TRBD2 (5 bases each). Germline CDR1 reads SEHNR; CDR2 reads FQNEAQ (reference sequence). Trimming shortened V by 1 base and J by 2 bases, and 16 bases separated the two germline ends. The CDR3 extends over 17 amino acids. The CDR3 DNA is TGTGCCAGCAGCTTAGATTTTGAGTGGGGGAACACAGATACGCAGTATTTT. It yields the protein CASSLDFEWGNTDTQYF.

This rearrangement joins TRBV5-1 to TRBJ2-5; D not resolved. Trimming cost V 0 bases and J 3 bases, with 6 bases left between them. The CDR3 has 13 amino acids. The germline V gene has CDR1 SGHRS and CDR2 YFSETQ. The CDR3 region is CASSLDWEETQYF. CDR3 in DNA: TGCGCCAGCAGCTTGGATTGGGAAGAGACCCAGTACTTC.

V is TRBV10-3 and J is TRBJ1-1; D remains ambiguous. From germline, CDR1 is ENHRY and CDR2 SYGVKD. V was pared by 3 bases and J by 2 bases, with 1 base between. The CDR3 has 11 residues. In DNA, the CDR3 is TGTGCCATCAGTGAAAACACTGAAGCTTTCTTT. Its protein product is CAISENTEAFF.

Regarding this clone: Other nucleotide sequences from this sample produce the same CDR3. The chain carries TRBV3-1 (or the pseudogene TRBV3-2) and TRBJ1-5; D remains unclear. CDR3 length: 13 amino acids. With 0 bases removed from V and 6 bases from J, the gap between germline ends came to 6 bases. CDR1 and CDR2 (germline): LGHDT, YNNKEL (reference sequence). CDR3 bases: TGTGCCAGCAGCCAAGACCGGGGTCAGCCCCAGCATTTT. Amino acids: CASSQDRGQPQHF.

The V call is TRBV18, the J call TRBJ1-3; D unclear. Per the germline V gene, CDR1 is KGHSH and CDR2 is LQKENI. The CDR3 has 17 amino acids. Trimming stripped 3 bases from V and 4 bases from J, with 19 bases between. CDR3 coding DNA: TGTGCCAGCTCACCGGTAGGGAGCCCGATGAGCGGAAACACCATATATTTT. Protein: CASSPVGSPMSGNTIYF.

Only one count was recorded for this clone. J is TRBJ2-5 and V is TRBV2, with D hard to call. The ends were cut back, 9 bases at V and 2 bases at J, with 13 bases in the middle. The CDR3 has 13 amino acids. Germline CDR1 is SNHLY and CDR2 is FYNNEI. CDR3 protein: CASNRGSQETQYF. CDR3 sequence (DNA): TGTGCCAGTAATAGAGGCAGTCAAGAGACCCAGTACTTC.

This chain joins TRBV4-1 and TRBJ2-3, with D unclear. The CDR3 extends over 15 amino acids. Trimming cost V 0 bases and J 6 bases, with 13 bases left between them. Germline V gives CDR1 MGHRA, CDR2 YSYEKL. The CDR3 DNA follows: TGCGCCAGCAGCCAAGAATCACGAAATTCGGATACGCAGTATTTT. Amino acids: CASSQESRNSDTQYF.

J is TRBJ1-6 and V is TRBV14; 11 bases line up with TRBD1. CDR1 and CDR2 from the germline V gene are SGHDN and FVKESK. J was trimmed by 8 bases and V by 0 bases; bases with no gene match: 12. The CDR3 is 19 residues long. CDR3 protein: CASSQDTLRTGGLDSPLHF. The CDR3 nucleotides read TGTGCCAGCAGCCAAGATACTTTGCGGACAGGGGGCCTGGATTCACCCCTCCACTTT.

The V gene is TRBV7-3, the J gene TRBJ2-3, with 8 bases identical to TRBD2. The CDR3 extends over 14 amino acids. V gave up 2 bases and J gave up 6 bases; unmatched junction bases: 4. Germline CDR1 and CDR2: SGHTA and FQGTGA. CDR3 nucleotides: TGTGCCAGCAGCTTAGGCGGGGGGTTGGATACGCAGTATTTT. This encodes CASSLGGGLDTQYF. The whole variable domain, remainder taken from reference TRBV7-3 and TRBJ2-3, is GAGVSQTPSNKVTEKGKYVELRCDPISGHTALYWYRQSLGQGPEFLIYFQGTGAADDSGLPNDRFFAVRPEGSVSTLKIQRTERGDSAVYLCASSLGGGLDTQYFGPGTRLTVL.

Here the CDR3 DNA reads TGTGCCAGCAGTCCTGTGTCCGATCGTGGGTACTTC. This codes for CASSPVSDRGYF. This chain links TRBV2 with TRBJ2-5; D gene ambiguous. Trimming took off 5 bases at V and 13 bases at J, with 17 bases between the two ends. There are 12 residues in the CDR3. Germline V CDR1 and CDR2: SNHLY, FYNNEI.

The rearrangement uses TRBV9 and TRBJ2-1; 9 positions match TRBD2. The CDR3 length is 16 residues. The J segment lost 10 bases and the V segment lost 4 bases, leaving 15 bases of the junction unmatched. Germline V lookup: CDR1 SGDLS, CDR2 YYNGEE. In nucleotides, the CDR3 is TGTGCCAGCAGCCCCCACAGCGGGGGGCCCTTGGGGGAGCAGTTCTTC. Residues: CASSPHSGGPLGEQFF.

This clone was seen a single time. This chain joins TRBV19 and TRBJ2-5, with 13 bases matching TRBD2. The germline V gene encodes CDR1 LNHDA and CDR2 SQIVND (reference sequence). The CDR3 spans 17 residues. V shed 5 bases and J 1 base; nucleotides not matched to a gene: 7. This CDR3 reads CASSLRTSGGFQETQYF. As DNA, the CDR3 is TGTGCCAGTAGTCTCCGGACTAGCGGGGGATTCCAAGAGACCCAGTACTTC.